The 9 T cell receptor beta chains presented below share a single source sample, sequenced in a study of T cells in localized non-small cell lung cancer. This table comes from immunoSEQ multiplex PCR, and its TCRdb copy is limited to in-frame clones, with some not included. The sample lists some 30,000 clones; 90% to 95% were seen once. Material: peripheral blood, obtained before any cancer treatment. The receptors come from a woman aged 40-75 years with stage I lung adenocarcinoma.

CDR3 DNA: TGTGCCAGCCTCCGTACGGGTTACACTGAAGCTTTCTTT. This encodes CASLRTGYTEAFF. The chain joins TRBV2 to TRBJ1-1, with D unresolved. V was clipped by 8 bases and J by 3 bases, with 13 bases between them. CDR3 size: 13 residues. Germline CDR1 reads SNHLY; CDR2 reads FYNNEI. Supplemented by reference TRBV2 and TRBJ1-1, the full variable domain reads EPEVTQTPSHQVTQMGQEVILRCVPISNHLYFYWYRQILGQKVEFLVSFYNNEISEKSEIFDDQFSVERPDGSNFTLKIRSTKLEDSAMYFCASLRTGYTEAFFGQGTRLTVV.

V and J are TRBV18 and TRBJ1-1; D uncertain. V shed 1 base and J shed 1 base, with 7 bases lying between them. Looked up from germline, CDR1 is KGHSH and CDR2 is LQKENI. The CDR3 sequence is 14 residues long. CDR3 sequence: CASSPQGENTEAFF. The CDR3 bases are TGTGCCAGCTCACCACAAGGAGAGAACACTGAAGCTTTCTTT.

This rearrangement joins TRBV18 to TRBJ1-5; no reliable D call. This CDR3 region has 15 residues. Trimming left V 1 base short and J 3 bases short, with 10 bases between. Germline CDR1 reads KGHSH; CDR2 reads LQKENI. CDR3 coding DNA: TGTGCCAGCTCACCACGGTCGGGGATCAATCAGCCCCAGCATTTT. Translation gives CASSPRSGINQPQHF.

This chain links TRBV5-1 with TRBJ1-4; 7 bases line up with TRBD1. CDR1 is SGHRS, CDR2 YFSETQ, per germline. The CDR3 is 14 amino acids. V lost 5 bases to trimming and J lost 5 bases; unmatched junction nucleotides: 6. The chain's CDR3 is CASRKTGLNEKLFF. The CDR3 region has the DNA TGCGCCAGCAGAAAGACAGGGTTGAATGAAAAACTGTTTTTT.

This clone was seen a few times. The chain employs TRBV5-1 and TRBJ2-2; D is possibly TRBD2 (6 bases). V lost 4 bases, J lost 1 base, and 8 bases lay in between. Per the germline V gene, CDR1 is SGHRS and CDR2 is YFSETQ. This CDR3 has 14 amino acids. CDR3 nucleotide sequence: TGCGCCAGCAGCACGGGAGTGAACACCGGGGAGCTGTTTTTT. This gives the protein CASSTGVNTGELFF.

The chain links TRBV5-5 to TRBJ2-5; 8 nucleotides line up with TRBD1. CDR3 length equals 14 residues. Germline CDR1 and CDR2: SGHKS and YYEKEE (reference sequence). V was clipped by 4 bases and J by 3 bases; unmatched bases: 5. CDR3 DNA sequence: TGTGCCAGCAGCCCCGGGACAGGCAAAGAGACCCAGTACTTC. Its protein is CASSPGTGKETQYF.

The rearrangement uses TRBV7-2 and TRBJ2-5, with 8 nucleotides matching TRBD1. V was pared by 6 bases and J by 5 bases, with 11 bases of the junction left unmatched. The CDR3 runs to 15 residues. From germline, CDR1 is SGHTA and CDR2 FQGNSA. The CDR3 sequence is CASSFGQGWWETQYF. As DNA, the CDR3 is TGTGCCAGCAGTTTCGGACAGGGTTGGTGGGAGACCCAGTACTTC.

The J gene is TRBJ1-5, the V gene TRBV4-3; D unclear. The CDR3 totals 13 residues. V was shortened by 0 bases and J by 7 bases, with 7 bases between the two germline ends. The germline V gene encodes CDR1 LGHNA and CDR2 YSLEER. As DNA, the CDR3 is TGCGCCAGCAGCCAAGATCGCGGCCAGCCCCAGCATTTT. Translated, it gives CASSQDRGQPQHF.

This rearrangement joins TRBV4-1 to TRBJ2-7; tentative D call: TRBD1 (6 bases). The CDR3 is made up of 15 amino acids. Between the trimmed V and J ends, which lost 5 bases and 4 bases, there was a span of 18 bases. Per the germline V gene, CDR1 is MGHRA and CDR2 is YSYEKL. The CDR3 DNA sequence: TGCGCCAGCAGCTCTAGACAGGCTCCCTCTTACGAGCAGTACTTC. It specifies CASSSRQAPSYEQYF.